This entry concerns a single T cell receptor (beta chain). Original methodology: Estimation of nucleated cell counts was performed using reference gene primer amplification. TCRdb's table, derived via immunoSEQ multiplex PCR, lists solely in-frame clones and lacks some. V, J and clone size derive from that table, while D and trimming were established from the DNA sequence. The sample carries tens of thousands of clones, approximately 88% recorded once. This sample was included in a study of blood T cell repertoires in COVID-19. The V end was cut by 1 base, the J end by 4 bases, with 8 bases between. In germline, CDR1 is SGDLS, CDR2 YYNGEE. The CDR3 extends over 13 amino acids.

The sample was peripheral blood. The chain is built from TRBV9 and TRBJ2-5; no firm D call. This receptor was taken from an older woman with acute or convalescent COVID-19. The CDR3 DNA is TGTGCCAGCAGCGTAAACGTCGGAGAGACCCAGTACTTC. Residues: CASSVNVGETQYF.